The 26 T cell receptor beta chains given below trace back to one sample, sequenced in a study of blood T cells in healthy people across ages. PCR was performed a second time for about 6 to 12 cycles using a sample-barcoded 5' primer and a J-beta primer mix. TCRdb redid the calling of the 5' RACE reads with MiXCR, one entry per CDR3 protein. The sample has roughly 1,300,000 distinct CDR3 sequences, roughly 60% seen once. Sequenced material: blood. The receptors come from a man aged 18 to 29 in good health.

V and J are TRBV20-1 and TRBJ2-1; the match to TRBD2 covers 9 bases. Germline CDR1 reads DFQATT; CDR2 reads SNEGSKA (reference sequence). Trimming removed 1 base from V and 7 bases from J; junction bases left unmatched: 8. This CDR3 has 15 residues. The CDR3 spells CSARGKTSGGNEQFF. Written as DNA, the CDR3 is TGCAGTGCTAGAGGGAAGACTAGCGGAGGAAATGAGCAGTTCTTC.

This clonotype showed up just once. This chain uses TRBV12-5 with TRBJ2-7, with D perhaps TRBD1 or TRBD2 (6 bases each). Trimming took 1 base from V and 6 from J, leaving 10 bases between them. This CDR3 spans 13 amino acids. Germline lookup yields CDR1 LGHNT and CDR2 FRNRAP. CDR3 nucleotides: TGTGCTAGTGGTTTGGCTGAGGGGGGCGAGCAGTACTTC. It codes for CASGLAEGGEQYF.

This clonotype was counted once. V and J are TRBV20-1 and TRBJ2-4; no reliable D call. The CDR3 is made up of 13 amino acids. The V end was cut by 3 bases, the J end by 3 bases, with 9 bases between. Germline V lookup: CDR1 DFQATT, CDR2 SNEGSKA (reference sequence). The CDR3 DNA reads as TGCAGTGCTAGGGGTAGGATCAAAAACATTCAGTACTTC. Its protein is CSARGRIKNIQYF.

V is TRBV25-1 and J is TRBJ2-1, with 8 bases that match TRBD1. The CDR3 totals 15 residues. Germline loops: CDR1 MGHDK, CDR2 SYGVNS. The V and J ends lost 2 bases and 10 bases, in that order; junction bases with no gene match: 10. CDR3 nucleotide sequence: TGTGCCAGCAGTGAACAGGGGGCCCCAAGAGGAGAGCAGTTCTTC. Translated, it gives CASSEQGAPRGEQFF. The full variable domain, rest sourced from reference TRBV25-1 and TRBJ2-1, is EADIYQTPRYLVIGTGKKITLECSQTMGHDKMYWYQQDPGMELHLIHYSYGVNSTEKGDLSSESTVSRIRTEHFPLTLESARPSHTSQYLCASSEQGAPRGEQFFGPGTRLTVL.

The rearrangement links TRBV5-6 to TRBJ2-6, with 7 bases that match TRBD1. In germline, CDR1 is SGHDT, CDR2 YYEEEE. The V and J ends lost 3 bases and 0 bases, in that order; junction bases with no gene match: 9. The CDR3 runs 18 residues. Here the CDR3 reads CASSYPGQLSSGANVLTF. In nucleotides, the CDR3 is TGTGCCAGCAGCTATCCGGGACAGTTAAGCTCTGGGGCCAACGTCCTGACTTTC. Filled out from reference TRBV5-6 and TRBJ2-6, the complete variable domain reads DAGVTQSPTHLIKTRGQQVTLRCSPKSGHDTVSWYQQALGQGPQFIFQYYEEEERQRGNFPDRFSGHQFPNYSSELNVNALLLGDSALYLCASSYPGQLSSGANVLTFGAGSRLTVL.

About this clonotype: Sequence at one end of the junction differs from germline and may be a read error. The CDR3 coding sequence is TGTGCCAGCAGCTTAGAAGTAGCGGGGGGAACAGAGACGCAGTATTTT. As protein: CASSLEVAGGTETQYF. The rearrangement links TRBV11-2 to TRBJ2-3, with 10 bases that match TRBD2. CDR3 length equals 16 residues. Per germline, CDR1 SGHAT and CDR2 FQNNGV.

V gene TRBV20-1 combines with J gene TRBJ2-1; perhaps TRBD1 as D (5 bases). Trimming stripped 6 bases from V and 6 bases from J, with 18 bases between. The CDR3 is 14 amino acids. Germline CDR1 and CDR2: DFQATT and SNEGSKA (reference sequence). This CDR3 reads CSATGSQGSNEQFF. The CDR3 DNA reads TGCAGTGCCACCGGGTCTCAGGGATCCAATGAGCAGTTCTTC.

CDR3 loop: CASRESNEKLFF. CDR3 nucleotides: TGTGCCAGCAGGGAGAGTAATGAAAAACTGTTTTTT. V and J are TRBV28 and TRBJ1-4; D is ambiguous. Trimming shortened V by 6 bases and J by 4 bases, and 6 bases separated the two germline ends. Germline CDR1 reads MDHEN; CDR2 reads SYDVKM. This CDR3 is built from 12 residues.

A word on this clonotype: At one end the junction does not follow the germline gene, possibly because of a read error. The chain recombines TRBV20-1 with TRBJ1-5, with D unclear. Germline V gene lookup returns CDR1 DFQATT and CDR2 SNEGSKA (reference sequence). This CDR3 has 13 amino acids. The CDR3 region has the DNA TGCAGTGCCAGACGGTATAGCAATCGGCCCCAGCATTTT. It yields the protein CSARRYSNRPQHF.

In its sample, this clonotype was seen a few times. The chain has TRBV6-2 or TRBV6-3 and TRBJ2-3, with D possibly being TRBD1 (7 bases). Trimming took 1 base from V and 3 from J, leaving 11 bases between them. Germline lookup yields CDR1 MNHEY and CDR2 SVGEGT. The CDR3 contains 15 residues. Here the CDR3 reads CASSYWQGGTDTQYF. The CDR3 DNA sequence: TGTGCCAGCAGTTACTGGCAGGGGGGAACAGATACGCAGTATTTT.

The chain is built from TRBV7-2 and TRBJ1-5, with TRBD1 identical over 7 bases. The CDR3 length is 14 residues. Looked up from germline, CDR1 is SGHTA and CDR2 is FQGNSA. J gave up 6 bases and V 6 bases, and 8 bases lay outside the gene matches. This CDR3 is CASSPRQGPQPQHF. In nucleotides, the CDR3 is TGTGCCAGCAGTCCTCGACAGGGCCCTCAGCCCCAGCATTTT.

This clonotype came up a few times. The CDR3 sequence: CASSLLGRNTGELFF. DNA for the CDR3: TGTGCCAGCAGTCTCCTTGGACGGAACACCGGGGAGCTGTTTTTT. The chain recombines TRBV28 with TRBJ2-2, with unresolved D. The length of the CDR3 is 15 residues. Germline V gives CDR1 MDHEN, CDR2 SYDVKM. V shed 5 bases and J shed 1 base, with 11 bases lying between them.

The chain has TRBV7-9 and TRBJ2-7; either TRBD1 or TRBD2 may supply D (5 bases each). The V gene's germline CDR1 is SEHNR and CDR2 FQNEAQ (reference sequence). CDR3 length equals 15 residues. V dropped 3 bases and J dropped 2 bases, with 14 bases sitting between them. The CDR3 DNA follows: TGTGCCAGCAGCTTCCGTCCGGGACGAGCCTACGAGCAGTACTTC. It translates to CASSFRPGRAYEQYF.

The chain links TRBV2 to TRBJ1-2; the D gene is possibly TRBD1 (5 bases). The V and J ends lost 7 bases and 4 bases respectively, with 16 bases between them. The CDR3 has 14 amino acids. Germline CDR1 is SNHLY and CDR2 is FYNNEI. The CDR3 spells CASKMTEGLYGYTF. The CDR3 DNA reads TGTGCCAGCAAAATGACGGAGGGGCTCTATGGCTACACCTTC.

This chain's CDR3 is CASSLPQDFEQYF. CDR3 nucleotide sequence: TGTGCCAGCAGCTTACCACAGGATTTCGAGCAGTACTTC. This chain uses TRBV7-9 with TRBJ2-7, with a possible D match to TRBD1 (5 bases). Germline V gene lookup returns CDR1 SEHNR and CDR2 FQNEAQ (reference sequence). The germline V and J ends were trimmed by 2 bases and 6 bases, with 11 bases remaining between them. The CDR3 sequence is 13 residues long.

This clonotype occurred a few times. The chain joins TRBV13 to TRBJ2-3; a weak D match, TRBD2 (5 bases). The CDR3 contains 16 residues. V was trimmed by 5 bases and J by 4 bases, leaving 19 bases between them. Looked up from germline, CDR1 is PRHDT and CDR2 is FYEKMQ (reference sequence). The CDR3 loop is CASSDPRRLAADTQYF. In DNA, the CDR3 is TGTGCCAGCAGCGACCCTCGGAGGTTGGCGGCAGATACGCAGTATTTT.

V and J are TRBV6-4 and TRBJ2-1; weak D call: TRBD1 (5 bases). The CDR3 has 12 amino acids. V was cut by 2 bases and J by 9 bases, with 8 bases left in between. Per the germline V gene, CDR1 is MRHNA and CDR2 is SNTAGT. The CDR3 loop is CASSDRGREQFF. CDR3 in DNA: TGTGCCAGCAGTGACAGGGGCCGTGAGCAGTTCTTC.

The chain combines TRBV5-1 with TRBJ2-5; TRBD2 matches 10 bases. There are 16 residues in the CDR3. V lost 5 bases to trimming and J lost 5 bases; unmatched junction nucleotides: 12. Germline V gene lookup returns CDR1 SGHRS and CDR2 YFSETQ. CDR3 protein: CASSPGRTSGVETQYF. The DNA of the CDR3 is TGCGCCAGCAGTCCCGGGAGGACTAGCGGAGTCGAGACCCAGTACTTC.

This chain uses TRBV6-2 or TRBV6-3 with TRBJ2-1; tentative D call: TRBD2 (6 bases). Germline V gene data show CDR1 as MNHEY and CDR2 as SVGEGT. Trimming took 0 bases from V and 8 from J, leaving 17 bases between them. The CDR3 runs 16 residues. As DNA, the CDR3 is TGTGCCAGCAGTTACTCCCGACTAGAACCCGATGATGAGCAGTTCTTC. It translates to CASSYSRLEPDDEQFF.

J is TRBJ1-2 and V is TRBV6-2 or TRBV6-3, with a possible D match to TRBD1 (5 bases). V was trimmed by 9 bases and J by 4 bases, leaving 15 bases between them. Germline V gene data show CDR1 as MNHEY and CDR2 as SVGEGT. The CDR3 length is 13 residues. CDR3 loop: CASHKGIAYGYTF. The CDR3 DNA sequence: TGTGCCAGTCACAAGGGGATCGCCTATGGCTACACCTTC.

The chain carries TRBV12-3 or TRBV12-4 and TRBJ2-1; 10 nucleotides match TRBD2. The CDR3 is 15 amino acids. The V and J ends lost 5 bases and 8 bases, in that order; junction bases with no gene match: 9. The CDR3 DNA follows: TGTGCCAGCAGTGGCGGGACTAGCGTCCTCTATGAGCAGTTCTTC. Its translation is CASSGGTSVLYEQFF.

The rearrangement joins TRBV27 to TRBJ2-7; D remains ambiguous. The CDR3 extends over 14 amino acids. CDR1 and CDR2 from the germline V gene are MNHEY and SMNVEV (reference sequence). V shed 3 bases and J shed 6 bases, with 15 bases lying between them. The CDR3 DNA reads as TGTGCCAGCAGTTTCACGGGCCCCCCGGTCGAGCAGTACTTC. Encoded protein: CASSFTGPPVEQYF.

This clonotype came up a few times. The V call is TRBV20-1, the J call TRBJ1-2; D possibly corresponds to TRBD1 (6 bases). Trimming took 6 bases from V and 4 from J, leaving 9 bases between them. There are 11 residues in the CDR3. The germline V gene has CDR1 DFQATT and CDR2 SNEGSKA (reference sequence). The CDR3, as DNA: TGCAGTGCGAGACAGGCCTATGGCTACACCTTC. It yields the protein CSARQAYGYTF.

J is TRBJ1-2 and V is TRBV7-2; TRBD1 might be the D (6 bases). Trimming removed 2 bases from V and 3 bases from J, with 7 bases in between. Germline V CDR1 and CDR2: SGHTA, FQGNSA. The CDR3 runs 13 residues. The CDR3 protein is CASSLRQDYGYTF. CDR3 DNA: TGTGCCAGCAGCTTAAGACAGGACTATGGCTACACCTTC. The whole variable domain, filled in from reference TRBV7-2 and TRBJ1-2, reads GAGVSQSPSNKVTEKGKDVELRCDPISGHTALYWYRQSLGQGLEFLIYFQGNSAPDKSGLPSDRFSAERTGGSVSTLTIQRTQQEDSAVYLCASSLRQDYGYTFGSGTRLTVV.

The chain employs TRBV20-1 and TRBJ2-3; D may match TRBD1 or TRBD2 (6 bases each). The V gene's germline CDR1 is DFQATT and CDR2 SNEGSKA (reference sequence). The CDR3 is 14 amino acids. V dropped 3 bases and J dropped 1 base, with 11 bases sitting between them. The CDR3 DNA is TGCAGTGCTAGGATGGGGGGCGGCACAGATACGCAGTATTTT. Translated: CSARMGGGTDTQYF.

The chain employs TRBV3-1 and TRBJ2-3, with unresolved D. This CDR3 region has 14 residues. V was shortened by 4 bases and J by 3 bases, with 11 bases between the two germline ends. Per germline, CDR1 LGHDT and CDR2 YNNKEL (reference sequence). The CDR3 spells CASSRSRATDTQYF. The CDR3 nucleotides read TGTGCCAGCAGCCGTTCCCGAGCGACAGATACGCAGTATTTT.